This paragraph reports one T cell receptor (beta chain). Its specificity is unknown. The TCR beta cDNA libraries contained unique molecular identifiers. TCRdb analysed the PCR reads with MiXCR anew, one entry per CDR3 protein. The sample contains about 160,000 distinct CDR3 sequences, 35% to 40% of which appear only once. Per the germline V gene, CDR1 is MDHEN and CDR2 is SYDVKM. This CDR3 is 15 amino acids long. This record belongs to a study of post-analysis software for immune sequencing data. Findings of the study overall: Significantly decreased normalized Chao1 diversity was recorded for multiple sclerosis patients relative to controls.

The genes are TRBV28 and TRBJ2-7; D not resolved. The DNA end is more similar to TRBJ2-5, so the J call may be wrong. The TCR sequence derives from a girl aged 5-17 years with multiple sclerosis. Sequenced material: blood, taken after autologous hematopoietic stem cell transplantation. The CDR3 DNA reads TGTGCCAACAGCTCCTCCTCCATAGGGTGGAGGACCCAGTACTTC. Translation: CANSSSSIGWRTQYF.